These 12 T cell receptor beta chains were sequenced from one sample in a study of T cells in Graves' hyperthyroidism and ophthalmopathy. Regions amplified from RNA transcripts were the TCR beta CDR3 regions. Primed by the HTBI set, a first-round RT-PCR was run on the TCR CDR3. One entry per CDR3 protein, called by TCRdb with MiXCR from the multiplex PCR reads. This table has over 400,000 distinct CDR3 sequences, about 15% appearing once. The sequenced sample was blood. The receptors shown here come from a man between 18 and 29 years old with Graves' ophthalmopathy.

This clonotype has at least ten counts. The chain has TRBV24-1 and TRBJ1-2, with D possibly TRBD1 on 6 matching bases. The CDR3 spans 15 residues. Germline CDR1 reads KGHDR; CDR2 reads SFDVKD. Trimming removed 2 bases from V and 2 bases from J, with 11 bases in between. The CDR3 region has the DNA TGTGCCACCAGTGATTCCCCAGGGGCGAACTATGGCTACACCTTC. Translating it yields CATSDSPGANYGYTF.

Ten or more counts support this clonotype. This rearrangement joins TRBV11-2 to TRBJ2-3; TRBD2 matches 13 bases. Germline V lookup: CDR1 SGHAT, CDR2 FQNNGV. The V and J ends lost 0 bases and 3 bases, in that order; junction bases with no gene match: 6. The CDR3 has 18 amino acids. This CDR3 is CASSLEGLAGEITDTQYF. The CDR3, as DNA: TGTGCCAGCAGCTTAGAAGGACTAGCGGGAGAGATAACAGATACGCAGTATTTT.

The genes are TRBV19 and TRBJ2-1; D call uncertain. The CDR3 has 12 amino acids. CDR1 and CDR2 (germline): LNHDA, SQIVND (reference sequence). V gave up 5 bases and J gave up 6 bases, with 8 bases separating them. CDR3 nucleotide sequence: TGTGCCAGTAGTGGTGCCATCAATGAGCAGTTCTTC. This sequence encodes CASSGAINEQFF.

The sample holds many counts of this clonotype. The CDR3 DNA sequence: TGTGCCAGCAGCTTAGGCGGGGGAAGGGGGTTATACGAGCAGTACTTC. It translates to CASSLGGGRGLYEQYF. V gene TRBV11-2 combines with J gene TRBJ2-7; TRBD2 might be the D (7 bases). The CDR3 loop spans 16 amino acids. Deletions cut 1 base from V and 4 bases from J, with 17 bases between. The germline CDR1 and CDR2 sequences are SGHAT and FQNNGV.

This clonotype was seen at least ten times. CDR3 protein: CASSDRATYEQYF. CDR3 sequence (DNA): TGCGCCAGCAGTGATAGGGCAACCTACGAGCAGTACTTC. The V call is TRBV5-1, the J call TRBJ2-7; D ambiguous. Germline CDR1 SGHRS, CDR2 YFSETQ. V was pared by 5 bases and J by 2 bases, with 11 bases between. The CDR3 spans 13 residues.

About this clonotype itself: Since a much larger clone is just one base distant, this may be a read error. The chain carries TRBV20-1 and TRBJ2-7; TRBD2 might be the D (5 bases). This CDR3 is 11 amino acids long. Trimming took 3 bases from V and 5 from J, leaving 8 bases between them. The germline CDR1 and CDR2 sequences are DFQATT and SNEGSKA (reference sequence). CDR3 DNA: TGCAGTGCTAGCATGCGGGACGAGCAGTACTTC. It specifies CSASMRDEQYF.

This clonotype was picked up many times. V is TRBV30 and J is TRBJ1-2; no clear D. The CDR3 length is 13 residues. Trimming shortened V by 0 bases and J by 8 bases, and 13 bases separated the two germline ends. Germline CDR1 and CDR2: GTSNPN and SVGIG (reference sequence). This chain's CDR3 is CAWSVDGIVGYTF. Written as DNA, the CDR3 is TGTGCCTGGAGTGTAGATGGGATAGTGGGCTACACCTTC.

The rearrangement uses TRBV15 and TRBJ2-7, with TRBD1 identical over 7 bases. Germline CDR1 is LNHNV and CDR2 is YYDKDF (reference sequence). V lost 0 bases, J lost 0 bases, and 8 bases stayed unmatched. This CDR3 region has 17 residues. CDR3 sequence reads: CATSRDRTGTASYEQYF. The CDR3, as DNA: TGTGCCACCAGCAGAGATAGAACCGGGACAGCCTCCTACGAGCAGTACTTC. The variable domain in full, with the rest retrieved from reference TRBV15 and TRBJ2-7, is DAMVIQNPRYQVTQFGKPVTLSCSQTLNHNVMYWYQQKSSQAPKLLFHYYDKDFNNEADTPDNFQSRRPNTSFCFLDIRSPGLGDTAMYLCATSRDRTGTASYEQYFGPGTRLTVT.

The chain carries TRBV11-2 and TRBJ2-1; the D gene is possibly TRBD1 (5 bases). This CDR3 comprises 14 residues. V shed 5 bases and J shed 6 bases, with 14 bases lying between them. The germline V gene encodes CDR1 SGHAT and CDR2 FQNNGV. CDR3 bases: TGTGCCAGCAGCCCCGGATGGGGCTCCAATGAGCAGTTCTTC. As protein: CASSPGWGSNEQFF.

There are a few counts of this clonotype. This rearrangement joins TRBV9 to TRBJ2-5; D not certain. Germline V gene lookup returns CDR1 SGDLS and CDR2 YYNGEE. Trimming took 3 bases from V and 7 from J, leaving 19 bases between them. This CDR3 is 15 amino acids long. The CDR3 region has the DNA TGTGCCAGCAGCGCGACAATTACCCCCGACGGGACCCAGTACTTC. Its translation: CASSATITPDGTQYF.

In DNA form, the CDR3 reads TGCGCCAGCAGCCAGATGGTTCGGGAGCAGTTCTTC. This codes for CASSQMVREQFF. This sequence joins TRBV4-1 and TRBJ2-1, with D unresolved. The CDR3 covers 12 residues. V shed 3 bases and J shed 10 bases, with 10 bases lying between them. From germline, CDR1 is MGHRA and CDR2 YSYEKL.

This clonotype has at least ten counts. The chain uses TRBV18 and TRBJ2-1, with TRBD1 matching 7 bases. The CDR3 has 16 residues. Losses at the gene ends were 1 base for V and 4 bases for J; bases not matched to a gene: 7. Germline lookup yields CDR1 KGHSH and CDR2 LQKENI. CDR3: CASSPHRGPPYNEQFF. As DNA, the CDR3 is TGTGCCAGCTCACCACACAGGGGACCCCCTTACAATGAGCAGTTCTTC. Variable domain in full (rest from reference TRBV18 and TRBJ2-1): NAGVMQNPRHLVRRRGQEARLRCSPMKGHSHVYWYRQLPEEGLKFMVYLQKENIIDESGMPKERFSAEFPKEGPSILRIQQVVRGDSAAYFCASSPHRGPPYNEQFFGPGTRLTVL.